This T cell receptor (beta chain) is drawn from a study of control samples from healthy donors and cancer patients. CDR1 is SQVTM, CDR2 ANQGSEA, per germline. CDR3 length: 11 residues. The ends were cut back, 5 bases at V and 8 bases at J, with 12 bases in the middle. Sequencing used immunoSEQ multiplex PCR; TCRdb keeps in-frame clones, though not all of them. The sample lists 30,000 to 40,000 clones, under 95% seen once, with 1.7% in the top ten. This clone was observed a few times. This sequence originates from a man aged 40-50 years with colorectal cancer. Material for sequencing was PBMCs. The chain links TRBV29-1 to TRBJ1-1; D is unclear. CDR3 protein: CSVRTLWEAFF. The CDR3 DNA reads TGCAGCGTTCGTACTTTGTGGGAAGCTTTCTTT.